This passage covers 28 T cell receptor beta chains from one sample sequenced in a study of CXCR3-negative and CXCR3-positive naive CD8 T cells. Via 5' RACE with UMI labels, TRB cDNA libraries were prepared. One entry per CDR3 protein, without DNA, is what TCRdb gives after re-calling the 5' RACE reads. The sample has tens of thousands of distinct CDR3 sequences, and its top ten clones hold about a quarter. The sample consisted of memory CD8+ T cells from blood. All receptors come from a human donor in good health. Some clones in this sample may be carry-over from other donors' samples.

The V gene is TRBV28, the J gene TRBJ2-6; the D call from TCRdb, TRBD2, cannot be confirmed without DNA. The CDR3 is 16 residues long. Germline V gene lookup returns CDR1 MDHEN and CDR2 SYDVKM. This CDR3 reads CASSLGGLSGANVLTF.

The chain is built from TRBV5-1 and TRBJ2-3. Germline values: CDR1 SGHRS, CDR2 YFSETQ. The CDR3 is 15 residues long. The CDR3 spells CASSSGVASTDTQYF.

V gene TRBV4-2 combines with J gene TRBJ2-7; TCRdb picks TRBD2, but there is no DNA to check that call. Germline V gives CDR1 LGHNA, CDR2 YNFKEQ. The CDR3 covers 16 residues. The chain's CDR3 is CASSQEWTSGSYEQYF.

The CDR3 reads CASSQDSLGGYGNTIYF. The V gene is TRBV4-3, the J gene TRBJ1-3. Germline V gives CDR1 LGHNA, CDR2 YSLEER. CDR3 length: 17 residues.

The genes are TRBV9 and TRBJ2-6; lacking DNA, the TRBD1 call made by TCRdb goes unchecked. The CDR3 has 19 residues. The germline V gene encodes CDR1 SGDLS and CDR2 YYNGEE. The CDR3 sequence is CASSETHRGKESGANVLTF.

The chain uses TRBV7-9 and TRBJ2-1; TCRdb gives TRBD1 as the D gene, but with no DNA this cannot be confirmed. Germline V gene sequence: CDR1 SEHNR, CDR2 FQNEAQ (reference sequence). CDR3 length: 17 residues. This CDR3 reads CASSLIGGTEKDNEQFF. Supplemented by reference TRBV7-9 and TRBJ2-1, the full variable domain reads DTGVSQNPRHKITKRGQNVTFRCDPISEHNRLYWYRQTLGQGPEFLTYFQNEAQLEKSRLLSDRFSAERPKGSFSTLEIQRTEQGDSAMYLCASSLIGGTEKDNEQFFGPGTRLTVL.

This chain joins TRBV29-1 and TRBJ1-2; TCRdb lists TRBD1, though no DNA is available to test this call. There are 13 residues in the CDR3. CDR1 and CDR2 (germline): SQVTM, ANQGSEA. This CDR3 reads CSAETGTGPGYTF.

The chain carries TRBV4-3 and TRBJ1-2; as DNA is missing, the TRBD1 call by TCRdb cannot be tested. CDR1 is LGHNA, CDR2 YSLEER, per germline. This CDR3 contains 15 residues. Here the CDR3 reads CASSPTTGLPYGYTF.

The chain carries TRBV19 and TRBJ1-5. The CDR3 is 13 amino acids. Germline CDR1 is LNHDA and CDR2 is SQIVND (reference sequence). The CDR3 reads CASSIIGNQPQHF.

This chain joins TRBV6-5 and TRBJ1-1. CDR3 size: 14 residues. The V gene's germline CDR1 is MNHEY and CDR2 SVGAGI. The CDR3 loop reads CASSYSPVDTEAFF.

Here the CDR3 reads CASSDKMNTEAFF. The chain links TRBV6-1 to TRBJ1-1. Germline V gives CDR1 MNHNS, CDR2 SASEGT. This CDR3 comprises 13 residues.

The chain couples TRBV7-9 to TRBJ2-5; the D call from TCRdb, TRBD2, cannot be confirmed without DNA. This CDR3 is 13 amino acids long. Per germline, CDR1 SEHNR and CDR2 FQNEAQ (reference sequence). The chain's CDR3 is CASSSIDGPSGYF.

The V and J genes are TRBV12-3 or TRBV12-4 and TRBJ1-1; TCRdb's D call of TRBD1 is untestable without DNA. The CDR3 covers 15 residues. The CDR3 sequence is CASSDLQGRLVEAFF.

The V call is TRBV28, the J call TRBJ1-4; TCRdb calls TRBD1, which cannot be checked without DNA. CDR3 length: 18 amino acids. Germline V lookup: CDR1 MDHEN, CDR2 SYDVKM. CDR3: CASSNSRDRRTTNEKLFF. The complete variable domain, with remaining parts taken from reference TRBV28 and TRBJ1-4, reads DVKVTQSSRYLVKRTGEKVFLECVQDMDHENMFWYRQDPGLGLRLIYFSYDVKMKEKGDIPEGYSVSREKKERFSLILESASTNQTSMYLCASSNSRDRRTTNEKLFFGSGTQLSVL.

The chain couples TRBV4-1 to TRBJ2-7; TCRdb indicates TRBD2, and absent DNA this call remains unverified. The CDR3 length is 14 residues. Germline CDR1 reads MGHRA; CDR2 reads YSYEKL. The CDR3 reads CASSPGTSPYEQYF.

This chain joins TRBV20-1 and TRBJ2-7. From germline, CDR1 is DFQATT and CDR2 SNEGSKA (reference sequence). The CDR3 is made up of 13 amino acids. The CDR3 sequence: CSARVPGSYEQYF.

The chain combines TRBV29-1 with TRBJ2-7; no DNA is available, so the TRBD1 call from TCRdb remains unchecked. The CDR3 sequence is 12 residues long. Germline V lookup: CDR1 SQVTM, CDR2 ANQGSEA. The CDR3 region is CSVEADSEEQYF.

This sequence joins TRBV6-2 or TRBV6-3 and TRBJ1-1; the D call of TRBD1 rests on TCRdb alone, since no DNA is present to check it. Germline V gene sequence: CDR1 MNHEY, CDR2 SVGEGT. The CDR3 is 14 amino acids. CDR3 in amino acids: CASSPGVENTEAFF.

The chain links TRBV7-6 to TRBJ2-1. In germline, CDR1 is SGHVS, CDR2 FNYEAQ. The CDR3 contains 11 residues. The CDR3 loop reads CASSAGMKQFF.

V gene TRBV7-9 combines with J gene TRBJ1-2; TCRdb selects TRBD1, and the lack of DNA leaves this call unchecked. Germline-derived CDR1 and CDR2 are SEHNR and FQNEAQ (reference sequence). The CDR3 contains 15 residues. The CDR3 is CASSLPAGVGYGYTF.

In terms of frequency, this clonotype is medium-sized. The V and J genes are TRBV12-3 or TRBV12-4 and TRBJ1-5; there is no DNA to check the TCRdb D call of TRBD1. The CDR3 length is 14 residues. This chain's CDR3 is CASSWRQGEQPQHF.

This sequence joins TRBV12-3 or TRBV12-4 and TRBJ2-7. The length of the CDR3 is 14 residues. The CDR3 sequence is CASTSVGGVHEQYF.

The V gene is TRBV29-1, the J gene TRBJ1-6; no DNA is available, so the TRBD1 call from TCRdb remains unchecked. The CDR3 runs to 18 residues. In germline, CDR1 is SQVTM, CDR2 ANQGSEA. The CDR3 sequence is CSPEGGFGASYYNSPLHF.

This chain uses TRBV7-2 with TRBJ2-3; lacking DNA, the TRBD2 call made by TCRdb goes unchecked. The germline gives CDR1 SGHTA, CDR2 FQGNSA. The CDR3 spans 18 residues. The CDR3 here is CASSPPPKAGASTDTQYF.

CDR3 protein: CASSLVALGDQETQYF. This rearrangement joins TRBV7-8 to TRBJ2-5; TCRdb's assignment of TRBD1 cannot be checked, as there is no DNA. From germline, CDR1 is SGHVS and CDR2 FQNEAQ. The CDR3 totals 16 residues.

V gene TRBV7-2 combines with J gene TRBJ1-5; TCRdb returns TRBD1, unconfirmable since there is no DNA. Germline CDR1 is SGHTA and CDR2 is FQGNSA. The CDR3 runs 15 residues. The CDR3 reads CASSLAGQVNQPQHF. The full variable domain, rest sourced from reference TRBV7-2 and TRBJ1-5, is GAGVSQSPSNKVTEKGKDVELRCDPISGHTALYWYRQSLGQGLEFLIYFQGNSAPDKSGLPSDRFSAERTGGSVSTLTIQRTQQEDSAVYLCASSLAGQVNQPQHFGDGTRLSIL.

The chain recombines TRBV4-2 with TRBJ2-1. This CDR3 has 14 residues. The germline V gene has CDR1 LGHNA and CDR2 YNFKEQ. The CDR3 loop reads CASSQDPVYNEQFF.

The CDR3 region is CSVAGGGPTDTQYF. This rearrangement joins TRBV29-1 to TRBJ2-3. The CDR3 totals 14 residues. Per the germline V gene, CDR1 is SQVTM and CDR2 is ANQGSEA.